This T cell receptor (beta chain) came from a study of PD-L1 blockade in urothelial cancer. Germline assignment: CDR1 LNHDA and CDR2 SQIVND (reference sequence). V lost 5 bases and J 7 bases, leaving 17 bases between the germline ends. This CDR3 has 15 amino acids. Sample time point: peripheral blood 6 weeks after treatment start. Here immunoSEQ multiplex PCR was the method, and the copy in TCRdb shows in-frame clones only, minus some. The data show about 41,000 clones, more than 75% seen once. This specimen was PBMCs, taken around atezolizumab (anti-PD-L1) treatment. This receptor was taken from a man between 65 and 79 years old with urothelial cancer. The chain carries TRBV19 and TRBJ1-4; the D gene is possibly TRBD1 (6 bases). Written as DNA, the CDR3 is TGTGCCAGTAGTGCCCGACAGGACGGTCGTGAAAAACTGTTTTTT. Translating it yields CASSARQDGREKLFF.